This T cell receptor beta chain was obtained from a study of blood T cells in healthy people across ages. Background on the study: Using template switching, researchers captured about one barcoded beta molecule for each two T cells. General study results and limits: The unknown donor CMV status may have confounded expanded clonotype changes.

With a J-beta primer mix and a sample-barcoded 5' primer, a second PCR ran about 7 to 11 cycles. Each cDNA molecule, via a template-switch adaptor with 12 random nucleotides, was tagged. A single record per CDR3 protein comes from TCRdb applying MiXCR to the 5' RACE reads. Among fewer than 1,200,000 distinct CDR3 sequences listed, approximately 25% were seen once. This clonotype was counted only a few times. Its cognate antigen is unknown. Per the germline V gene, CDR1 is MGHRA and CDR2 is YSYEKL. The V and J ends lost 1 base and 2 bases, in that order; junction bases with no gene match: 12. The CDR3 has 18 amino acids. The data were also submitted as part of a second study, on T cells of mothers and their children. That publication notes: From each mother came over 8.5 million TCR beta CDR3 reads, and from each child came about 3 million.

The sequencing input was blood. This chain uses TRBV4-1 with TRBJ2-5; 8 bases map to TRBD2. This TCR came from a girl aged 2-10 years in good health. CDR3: CASSQVPWGSGGQETQYF. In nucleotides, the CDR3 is TGCGCCAGCAGCCAAGTCCCCTGGGGGAGCGGGGGACAAGAGACCCAGTACTTC.